This T cell receptor beta chain appears in the sequencing data of a study of cytomegalovirus exposure and HLA in healthy donors. Findings and limits, study-wide: There were 160 or so TCR beta chains listed as cytomegalovirus-associated. Immune exposure information available was restricted to CMV serostatus. Prior analysis indicated that the majority of TCR beta V segments exhibited productivity approximately 87% or approximately 30% of the time.

The ends lost 7 bases at V and 4 bases at J; junction bases unmatched: 14. The CDR3 is 16 residues long. Germline lookup yields CDR1 WNHNN and CDR2 SYGVQD (reference sequence). Primers for the PCR totalled 60 Vbeta and 13 Jbeta. Assay: immunoSEQ multiplex PCR; the TCRdb copy retains only in-frame clones and omits some. The sample has around 210,000 clones, 65% to 80% seen once. Points on this clone: Antigen unknown.

The sequencing input was PBMCs. This receptor was identified in a man aged 45 to 65 in good health and CMV-seronegative. This chain connects TRBV10-1 to TRBJ1-2, with 8 bases aligning to TRBD1. CDR3 protein: CASIVSGQALAYGYTF. CDR3 coding DNA: TGCGCCAGCATTGTGTCGGGACAGGCGCTCGCCTATGGCTACACCTTC.